The T cell receptor beta chain described here comes from a study of T cells in Graves' hyperthyroidism and ophthalmopathy. In the study overall: Upon initial diagnosis and before any treatment, peripheral blood was collected. Findings and caveats of the study: From stable hyperthyroidism, ophthalmopathy was set apart by a 13 V-J model.

CDR1 and CDR2 from the germline V gene are GTSNPN and SVGIG (reference sequence). Trimming left V 2 bases short and J 6 bases short, with 7 bases between. This CDR3 has 11 residues. Patients with uncontrolled infections, other autoimmune diseases, pregnancy or lactation were excluded. Amplified regions were TCR beta CDR3 sequences from RNA transcripts. HTBI primers were the set used in a first-round RT-PCR of the TCR CDR3. MiXCR, applied by TCRdb to the multiplex PCR reads, yields one record per CDR3 protein. Among about 640,000 distinct CDR3 sequences listed, about 20% were seen once. There are a few counts of this clonotype. The antigen remains unidentified.

This TCR was sampled from a man aged 30-40 years with Graves' ophthalmopathy. The chain employs TRBV30 and TRBJ2-5; D gene unclear. The sequencing sample was made of blood. The CDR3 is CAWSSPKTQYF. As DNA, the CDR3 is TGTGCCTGGAGTTCCCCCAAGACCCAGTACTTC.